The following is a T cell receptor beta chain sequence with its context. The antigen remains undetermined. Two oligonucleotides, mixed equimolar, formed the beta constant-region primer covering TRBC1 and TRBC2. Four rounds of PCR amplified the ligated cDNA using nested alpha and beta constant-region primers plus SP2. TCRdb itself ran the UMI-ligation and nested PCR reads through MiXCR, one entry per CDR3 protein. The data contain more than 95,000 distinct CDR3 sequences, about 14% of them singletons. This entry comes from a study of naive and memory T cell subsets. Overall study results and limits: From naive to CM, EM and EMRA, diversity decreased and Gini increased. Each distinct alpha or beta sequence counts as one clonotype. Over 90% of naive TCR sequences appeared only once after error correction, unlike memory subsets. Especially in CD8 cells, naive repertoires contained a few larger clonotypes, possibly CD45RA-re-expressing memory cells.

CMV status came from CD4+ IFNgamma after overnight CMV lysate stimulation. The clonotype was recovered from a human donor in good health. The specimen sequenced was naive CD8+ T cells from blood.

CDR3 coding DNA: TGTGCCAGCACCAGCGGGGAGGGCCTCAATGAGCAGTTCTTC. It encodes CASTSGEGLNEQFF. This rearrangement joins TRBV13 to TRBJ2-1, with 7 bases aligning to TRBD2. The CDR3 is 14 residues long. The V and J ends lost 7 bases and 6 bases, in that order; junction bases with no gene match: 9. Germline CDR1 reads PRHDT; CDR2 reads FYEKMQ (reference sequence).